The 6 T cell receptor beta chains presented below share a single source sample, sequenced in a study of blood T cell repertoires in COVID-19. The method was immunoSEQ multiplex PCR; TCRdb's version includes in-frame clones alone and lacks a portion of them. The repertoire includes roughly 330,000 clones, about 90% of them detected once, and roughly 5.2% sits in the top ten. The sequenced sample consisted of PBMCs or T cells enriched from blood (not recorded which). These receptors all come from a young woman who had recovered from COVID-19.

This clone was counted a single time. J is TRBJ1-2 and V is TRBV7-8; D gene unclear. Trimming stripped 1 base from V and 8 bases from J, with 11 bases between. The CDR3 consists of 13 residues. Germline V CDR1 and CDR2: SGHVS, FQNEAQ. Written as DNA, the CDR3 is TGTGCCAGCAGCTTAGAACCTGGAGGGGGCTACACCTTC. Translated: CASSLEPGGGYTF.

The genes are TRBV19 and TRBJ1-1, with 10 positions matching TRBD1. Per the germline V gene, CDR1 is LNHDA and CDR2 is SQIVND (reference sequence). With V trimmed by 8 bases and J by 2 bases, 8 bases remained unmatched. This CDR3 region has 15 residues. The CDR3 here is CASRDRGRDNTEAFF. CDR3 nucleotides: TGTGCCAGTCGCGACAGGGGGCGGGACAACACTGAAGCTTTCTTT.

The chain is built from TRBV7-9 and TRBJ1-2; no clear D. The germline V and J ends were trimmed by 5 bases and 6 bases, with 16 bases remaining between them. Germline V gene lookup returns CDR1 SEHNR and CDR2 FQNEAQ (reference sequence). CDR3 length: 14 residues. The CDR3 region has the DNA TGTGCCAGCAGCAATCCTACGTCAGGCGATGGCTACACCTTC. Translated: CASSNPTSGDGYTF.

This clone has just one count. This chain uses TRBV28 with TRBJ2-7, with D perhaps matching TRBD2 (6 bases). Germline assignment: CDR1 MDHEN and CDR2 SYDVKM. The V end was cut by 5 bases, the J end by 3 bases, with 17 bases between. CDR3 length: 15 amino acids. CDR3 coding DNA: TGTGCCAGCAGTCCTCTCTCCGGGACTTACTACGAGCAGTACTTC. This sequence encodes CASSPLSGTYYEQYF.

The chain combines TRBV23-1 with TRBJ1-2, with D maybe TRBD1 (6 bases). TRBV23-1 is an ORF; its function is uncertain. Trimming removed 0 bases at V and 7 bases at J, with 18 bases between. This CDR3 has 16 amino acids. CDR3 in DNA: TGCGCCAGCAGTCAATCGAGACAGGCGGTTGTACGTGGCTACACCTTC. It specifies CASSQSRQAVVRGYTF.

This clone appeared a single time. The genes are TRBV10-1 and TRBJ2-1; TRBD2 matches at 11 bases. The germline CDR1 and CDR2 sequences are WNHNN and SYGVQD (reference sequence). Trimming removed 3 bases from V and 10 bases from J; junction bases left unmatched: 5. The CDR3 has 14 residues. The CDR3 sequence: CASSERLAGREQFF. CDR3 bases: TGCGCCAGCAGTGAAAGACTAGCGGGAAGGGAGCAGTTCTTC.